The T cell receptor beta chain described here comes from a study of blood T cell repertoires in COVID-19. Study-level information: Sample material is recorded as cDNA or gDNA derived from T cells, B-cell-depleted T cells, or PBMCs.

CDR1 is SGHRS, CDR2 YFSETQ, per germline. This CDR3 comprises 14 residues. V gave up 4 bases and J gave up 0 bases, with 10 bases separating them. In the original processing: Researchers report that nucleated cell counts were estimated from reference gene primer amplification. The table came from immunoSEQ multiplex PCR; TCRdb's copy has only in-frame clones and leaves some out. The DNA gave D and trimming, while V, J and clone size come from that table. The sample holds roughly 100,000 clones, approximately 92% seen once. Sequencing used peripheral blood. The sequence came from a young man with acute or convalescent COVID-19. The rearrangement joins TRBV5-1 to TRBJ1-1; the D is unclear. CDR3 loop: CASSPGSVNTEAFF. CDR3 DNA: TGCGCCAGCAGCCCCGGGTCAGTGAACACTGAAGCTTTCTTT.